The text below deals with one T cell receptor (beta chain). The sample originates from a study of shared clonotypes between healthy human individuals. Original processing notes: Sequence data from immunoSEQ were junction-only and lacked quality scores; consequently, filtering differed. Produced via immunoSEQ multiplex PCR; TCRdb's table is partial and in-frame only. The V and J calls and the clone size are those of that table, but D and trimming were determined from the DNA. This sample carries about 520,000 clones, roughly 95% of them seen once, and the ten largest clones take about 0.068%. Memory CD4+ cells were the fraction left after CD45RA+ naive selection. The germline CDR1 and CDR2 sequences are MNHEY and SVGAGI. The germline V and J ends were trimmed by 6 bases and 3 bases, with 12 bases remaining between them. The length of the CDR3 is 14 residues.

The clonotype originates from a woman in her 30s in good health. Sequenced material: naive CD4+ T cells sorted from blood. Subset in this sample: CD45RA+ positively selected. The rearrangement uses TRBV6-5 and TRBJ1-5; D uncertain. The CDR3: CASSLHRDNQPQHF. The CDR3 nucleotides read TGTGCCAGCAGCCTTCATCGGGACAATCAGCCCCAGCATTTT.